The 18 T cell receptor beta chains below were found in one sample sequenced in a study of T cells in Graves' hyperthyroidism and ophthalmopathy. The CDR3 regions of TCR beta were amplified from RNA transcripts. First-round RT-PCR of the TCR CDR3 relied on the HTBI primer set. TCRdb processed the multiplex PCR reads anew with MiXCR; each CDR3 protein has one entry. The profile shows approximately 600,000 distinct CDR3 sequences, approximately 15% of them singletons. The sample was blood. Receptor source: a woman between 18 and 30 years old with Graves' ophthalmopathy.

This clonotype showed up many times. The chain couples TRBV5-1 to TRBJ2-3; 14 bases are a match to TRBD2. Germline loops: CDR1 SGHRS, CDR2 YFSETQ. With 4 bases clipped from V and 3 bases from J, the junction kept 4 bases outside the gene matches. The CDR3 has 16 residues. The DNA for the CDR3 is TGCGCCAGCAGCCCAGGGACTAGCGGGAGAACAGATACGCAGTATTTT. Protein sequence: CASSPGTSGRTDTQYF.

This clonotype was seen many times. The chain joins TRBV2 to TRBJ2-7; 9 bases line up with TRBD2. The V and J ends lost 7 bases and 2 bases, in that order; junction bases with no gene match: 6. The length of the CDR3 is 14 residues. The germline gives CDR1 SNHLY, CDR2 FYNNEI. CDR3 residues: CASTRLAVTYEQYF. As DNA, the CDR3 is TGTGCCAGCACACGACTAGCGGTGACCTACGAGCAGTACTTC.

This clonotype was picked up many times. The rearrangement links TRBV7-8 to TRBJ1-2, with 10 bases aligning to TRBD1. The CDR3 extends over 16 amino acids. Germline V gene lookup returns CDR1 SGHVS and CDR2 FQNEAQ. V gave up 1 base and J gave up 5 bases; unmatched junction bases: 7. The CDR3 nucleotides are TGTGCCAGCAGCTTAGAGAGGACAGGGGGAGTATATGGCTACACCTTC. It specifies CASSLERTGGVYGYTF.

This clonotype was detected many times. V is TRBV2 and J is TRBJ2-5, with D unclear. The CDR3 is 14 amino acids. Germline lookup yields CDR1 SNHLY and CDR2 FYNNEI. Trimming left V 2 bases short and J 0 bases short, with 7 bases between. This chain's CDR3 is CASSERLNQETQYF. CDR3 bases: TGTGCCAGCAGTGAACGCCTGAACCAAGAGACCCAGTACTTC. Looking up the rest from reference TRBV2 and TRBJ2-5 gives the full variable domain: EPEVTQTPSHQVTQMGQEVILRCVPISNHLYFYWYRQILGQKVEFLVSFYNNEISEKSEIFDDQFSVERPDGSNFTLKIRSTKLEDSAMYFCASSERLNQETQYFGPGTRLLVL.

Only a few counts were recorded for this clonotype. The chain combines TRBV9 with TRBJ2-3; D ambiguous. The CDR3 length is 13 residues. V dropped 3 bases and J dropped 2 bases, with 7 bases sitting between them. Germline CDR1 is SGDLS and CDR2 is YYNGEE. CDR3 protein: CASSDPITDTQYF. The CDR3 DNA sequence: TGTGCCAGCAGCGACCCCATCACAGATACGCAGTATTTT.

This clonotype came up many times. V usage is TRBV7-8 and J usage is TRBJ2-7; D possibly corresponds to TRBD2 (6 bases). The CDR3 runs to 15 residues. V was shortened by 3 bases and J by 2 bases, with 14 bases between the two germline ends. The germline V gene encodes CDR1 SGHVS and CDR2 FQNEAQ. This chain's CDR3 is CASSFGGRGTYEQYF. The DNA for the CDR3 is TGTGCCAGCAGCTTTGGGGGGAGAGGTACCTACGAGCAGTACTTC.

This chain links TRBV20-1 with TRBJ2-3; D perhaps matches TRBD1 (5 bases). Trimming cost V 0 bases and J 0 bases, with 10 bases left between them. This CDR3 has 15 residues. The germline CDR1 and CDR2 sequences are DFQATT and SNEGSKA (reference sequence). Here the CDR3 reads CSAREGRGSTDTQYF. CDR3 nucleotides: TGCAGTGCTAGAGAGGGAAGGGGTAGCACAGATACGCAGTATTTT.

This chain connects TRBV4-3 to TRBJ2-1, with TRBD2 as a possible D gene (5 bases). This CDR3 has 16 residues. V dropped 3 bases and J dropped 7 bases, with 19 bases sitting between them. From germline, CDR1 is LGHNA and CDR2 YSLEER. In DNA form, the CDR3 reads TGCGCCAGCAGCCACGGACCGGGCCCCCGGAGGAATGAGCAGTTCTTC. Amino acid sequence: CASSHGPGPRRNEQFF.

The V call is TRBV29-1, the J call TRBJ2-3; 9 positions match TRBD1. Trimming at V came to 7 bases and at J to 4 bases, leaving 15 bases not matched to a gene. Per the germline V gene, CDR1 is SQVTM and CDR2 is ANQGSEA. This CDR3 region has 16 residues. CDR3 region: CSAVLRDRVRADTQYF. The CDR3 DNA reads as TGCAGCGCTGTCCTCAGGGACAGGGTCCGGGCAGATACGCAGTATTTT.

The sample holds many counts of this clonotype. CDR3 in DNA: TGCAGTGCGGAAACGCCCGGGACTAGCGCCAATGAGCAGTTCTTC. It encodes CSAETPGTSANEQFF. V is TRBV20-1 and J is TRBJ2-1, with 10 bases that match TRBD2. This CDR3 has 15 residues. The germline gives CDR1 DFQATT, CDR2 SNEGSKA (reference sequence). Trimming cost V 6 bases and J 6 bases; bases outside gene matches: 11.

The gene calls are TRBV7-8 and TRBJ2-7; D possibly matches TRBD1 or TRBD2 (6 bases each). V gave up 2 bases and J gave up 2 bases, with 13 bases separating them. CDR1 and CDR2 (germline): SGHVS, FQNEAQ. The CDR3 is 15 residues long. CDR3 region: CASSLPGGVTYEQYF. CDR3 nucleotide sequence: TGTGCCAGCAGCTTACCCGGGGGCGTAACCTACGAGCAGTACTTC.

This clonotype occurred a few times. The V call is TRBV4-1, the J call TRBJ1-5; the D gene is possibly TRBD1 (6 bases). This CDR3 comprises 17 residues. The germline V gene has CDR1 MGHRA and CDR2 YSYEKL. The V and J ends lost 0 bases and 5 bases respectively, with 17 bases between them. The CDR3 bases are TGCGCCAGCAGCCAAGAGGGGGCTAGAGGAGGGGATCAGCCCCAGCATTTT. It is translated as CASSQEGARGGDQPQHF.

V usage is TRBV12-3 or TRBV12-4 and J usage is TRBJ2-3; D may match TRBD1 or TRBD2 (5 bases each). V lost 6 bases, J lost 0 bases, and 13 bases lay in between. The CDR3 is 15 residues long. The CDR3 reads CASRRRDGSTDTQYF. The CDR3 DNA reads TGTGCCAGCAGACGCCGGGACGGCAGCACAGATACGCAGTATTTT.

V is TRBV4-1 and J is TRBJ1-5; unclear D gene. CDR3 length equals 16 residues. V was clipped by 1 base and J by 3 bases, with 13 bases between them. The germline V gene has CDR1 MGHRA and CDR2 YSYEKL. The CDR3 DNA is TGCGCCAGCAGCCAAGCTCCAAGGAGGTTCAATCAGCCCCAGCATTTT. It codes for CASSQAPRRFNQPQHF.

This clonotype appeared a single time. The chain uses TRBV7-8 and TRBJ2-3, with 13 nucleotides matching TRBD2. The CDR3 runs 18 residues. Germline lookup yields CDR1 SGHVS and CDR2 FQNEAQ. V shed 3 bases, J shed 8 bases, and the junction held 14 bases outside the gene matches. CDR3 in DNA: TGTGCCAGCAGCTTTTGGACTAGCGGGAGTTGGGGAGAGGGTACGCAGTATTTT. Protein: CASSFWTSGSWGEGTQYF.

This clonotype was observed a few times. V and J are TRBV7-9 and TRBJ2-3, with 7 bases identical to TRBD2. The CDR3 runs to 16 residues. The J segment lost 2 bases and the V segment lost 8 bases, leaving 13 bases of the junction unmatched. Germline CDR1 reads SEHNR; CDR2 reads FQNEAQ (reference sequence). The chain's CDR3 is CASFHAGDYSTDTQYF. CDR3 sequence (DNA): TGTGCCAGCTTCCACGCGGGAGATTATTCCACAGATACGCAGTATTTT.

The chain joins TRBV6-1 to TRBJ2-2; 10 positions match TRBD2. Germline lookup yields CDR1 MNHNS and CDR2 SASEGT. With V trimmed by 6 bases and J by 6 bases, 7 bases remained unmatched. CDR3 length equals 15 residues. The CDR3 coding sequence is TGTGCCAGCAGCCGGACTAGCGGAGGCCCCGGGGAGCTGTTTTTT. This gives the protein CASSRTSGGPGELFF.

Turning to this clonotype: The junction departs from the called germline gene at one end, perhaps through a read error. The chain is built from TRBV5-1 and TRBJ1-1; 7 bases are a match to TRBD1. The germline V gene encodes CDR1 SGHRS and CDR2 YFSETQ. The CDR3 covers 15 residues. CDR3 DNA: TGCACCAGCAGCTTGGTCAGGGGGGGGTACACTGAAGCTTCCTTT. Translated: CTSSLVRGGYTEASF.